The sequence of this T cell receptor beta chain was determined in a study of T cell repertoires in cytomegalovirus infection. Background on the study: CMV infection and matching HLA type were both indicated by public TCR beta signatures.

Per the germline V gene, CDR1 is LGHNT and CDR2 is FRNRAP. V was trimmed by 5 bases and J by 5 bases, leaving 9 bases between them. The CDR3 runs to 12 residues. TCRdb reprocessed the reads via MiXCR and lists one record per CDR3 protein. The table has 210,000 or so distinct CDR3 sequences, 6.5% seen once. Study outcomes and limitations: What dominated the ex vivo response were HLA-C-restricted CMV-specific TCR beta clonotypes. Summed frequency of public TCR beta families distinguished CMV carriers with the relevant HLA.

In its sample, this clonotype was seen many times. The target antigen is unknown. This sequence was found in a human donor in good health (CMV status not recorded). Some clones in this sample may be carry-over from other donors' samples. The chain links TRBV12-5 to TRBJ2-5; no firm D call. Sequenced material: PBMCs. CDR3 bases: TGTGCTAGTGGTCCAATCATCGAGACCCAGTACTTC. This gives the protein CASGPIIETQYF.